The subject of this entry is one T cell receptor beta chain. Its antigen is undetermined. This entry belongs to a study of T cell responses to AZD1222 COVID-19 vaccine. Study-wide findings and caveats: Rises in breadth and depth of Spike-specific TCRs came after two AZD1222 doses. Nearly half of spike-specific TCRs reportedly go after variant regions that carry no mutations. Donors in the cohort were predominantly white British and more often female, and clonal diversity was possibly underestimated. Repertoire sampling occurred only after the peak T cell response.

This table comes from immunoSEQ multiplex PCR, and its TCRdb copy is limited to in-frame clones, with some not included. This repertoire shows around 120,000 clones, roughly nine tenths found once; its top ten account for around 1.2%. Trimming removed 8 bases from V and 5 bases from J, with 9 bases in between. This CDR3 comprises 11 residues. Germline CDR1 MNHEY, CDR2 SMNVEV (reference sequence). The sequenced sample was peripheral blood, obtained on day 0 of AZD1222 vaccination. The V call is TRBV27, the J call TRBJ1-2; no clear D gene. The clonotype was recovered from an adult in good health. The CDR3: CASGRVYGYTF. CDR3 sequence (DNA): TGTGCCAGCGGTAGAGTTTATGGCTACACCTTC.